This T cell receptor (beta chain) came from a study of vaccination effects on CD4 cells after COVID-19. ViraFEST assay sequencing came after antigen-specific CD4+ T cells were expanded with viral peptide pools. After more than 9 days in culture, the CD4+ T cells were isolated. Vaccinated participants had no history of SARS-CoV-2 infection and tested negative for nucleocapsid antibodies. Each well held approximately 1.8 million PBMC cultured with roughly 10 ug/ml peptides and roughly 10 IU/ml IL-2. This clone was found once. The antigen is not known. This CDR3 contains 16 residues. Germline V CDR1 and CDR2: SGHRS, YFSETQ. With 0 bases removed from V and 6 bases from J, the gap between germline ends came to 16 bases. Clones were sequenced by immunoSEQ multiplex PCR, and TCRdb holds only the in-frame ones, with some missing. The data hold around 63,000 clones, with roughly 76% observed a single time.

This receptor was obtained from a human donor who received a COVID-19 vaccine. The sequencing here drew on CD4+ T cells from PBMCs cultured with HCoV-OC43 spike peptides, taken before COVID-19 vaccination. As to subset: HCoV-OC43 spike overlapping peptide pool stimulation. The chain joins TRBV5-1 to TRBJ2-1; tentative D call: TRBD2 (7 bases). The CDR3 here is CASSLDPGGPGNEQFF. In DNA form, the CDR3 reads TGCGCCAGCAGCTTGGACCCGGGGGGCCCGGGCAATGAGCAGTTCTTC. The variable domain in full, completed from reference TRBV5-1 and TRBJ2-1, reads KAGVTQTPRYLIKTRGQQVTLSCSPISGHRSVSWYQQTPGQGLQFLFEYFSETQRNKGNFPGRFSGRQFSNSRSEMNVSTLELGDSALYLCASSLDPGGPGNEQFFGPGTRLTVL.